This T cell receptor beta chain was recovered during a study of identical twins. Overall study results and limits: Weaker excess twin sharing was observed in beta out-of-frame sequences. Abundant beta clonotypes from cord blood had fewer insertions, unlike memory repertoires, which showed none. Where out-of-frame alpha sequences were twin-shared, they showed excess low generation probability.

V gave up 1 base and J gave up 4 bases, with 10 bases separating them. Germline assignment: CDR1 MGHRA and CDR2 YSYEKL. The CDR3 runs 14 residues. Comments on this clonotype: Its specificity is not known.

TCRdb re-derived calls from the 5' RACE reads in MiXCR, one entry per CDR3 protein. This table holds some 320,000 distinct CDR3 sequences, 12% found once. These records were also assigned to another study, of yellow fever vaccine responses in identical twins. From that paper: Twins' vaccine T cell responses reportedly seemed partly convergent and partly personalized.

Sequencing was carried out using CD8+ T cells sorted from blood. The receptor was isolated from a woman between 18 and 29 years old in good health. The gene calls are TRBV4-1 and TRBJ2-5; D is perhaps TRBD2 (6 bases). The CDR3 loop reads CASSQGTGVETQYF. The CDR3 DNA follows: TGCGCCAGCAGCCAAGGCACGGGGGTAGAGACCCAGTACTTC.